This entry lists 30 T cell receptor beta chains sequenced from one sample in a study of vaccination and CD4 T cells after COVID-19. Their recognized antigens are unknown. Specified treatment: roughly 11-day PBMC culture with coronavirus spike peptide pools or control peptides (ViraFEST assay). CD4+ T cells that had been cultured provided DNA sequenced with the Oncomine TCR Beta short-read assay. Each CDR3 protein gets one entry after TCRdb re-called the PCR reads with MiXCR. The repertoire holds roughly 4,200 distinct CDR3 sequences, with around 26% as singletons. The source material was CD4+ T cells from blood, cultured in vitro. The receptors were gathered from a human donor who had recovered from COVID-19.

The J gene is TRBJ1-2, the V gene TRBV12-3 or TRBV12-4, with D possibly TRBD1 on 6 matching bases. The CDR3 runs 13 residues. Trimming removed 4 bases from V and 4 bases from J, with 10 bases in between. This CDR3 is CASSSGQLYGYTF. Written as DNA, the CDR3 is TGTGCCAGCAGTTCTGGACAGCTCTATGGCTACACCTTC.

On this clonotype itself: An end of the junction differs from the germline gene, which may be a read error. V is TRBV7-9 and J is TRBJ2-1; possibly TRBD1 or TRBD2 for D (7 bases each). Germline V lookup: CDR1 SEHNR, CDR2 FQNEAQ (reference sequence). CDR3 length equals 16 residues. CDR3 residues: CASSKGAGASYDEQFF. For the CDR3, the DNA is TGTGCCAGCAGCAAGGGGGCGGGGGCCTCCTACGATGAGCAGTTCTTC.

This clonotype was observed a few times. The chain has TRBV11-2 and TRBJ2-7; 7 positions agree with TRBD1. The CDR3 is 13 residues long. With 5 bases clipped from V and 6 bases from J, the junction kept 7 bases outside the gene matches. From germline, CDR1 is SGHAT and CDR2 FQNNGV. CDR3 DNA: TGTGCCAGCAGCCCGAGACAGGGCTTCGAGCAGTACTTC. Protein: CASSPRQGFEQYF.

The J gene is TRBJ2-2, the V gene TRBV6-5, with TRBD1 matching over 8 bases. The V and J ends lost 2 bases and 9 bases, in that order; junction bases with no gene match: 8. This CDR3 is 15 amino acids long. Germline-derived CDR1 and CDR2 are MNHEY and SVGAGI. Here the CDR3 reads CASSYNPGGRRELFF. The CDR3 DNA sequence: TGTGCCAGCAGTTACAACCCAGGGGGCCGTAGGGAGCTGTTTTTT.

The chain employs TRBV30 and TRBJ1-1; possibly TRBD1 for D (5 bases). Trimming cost V 2 bases and J 3 bases, with 10 bases left between them. The CDR3 spans 13 residues. The germline V gene has CDR1 GTSNPN and CDR2 SVGIG (reference sequence). The CDR3 nucleotides are TGTGCCTGGAGTCCGGGACTGGACACTGAAGCTTTCTTT. Translating gives CAWSPGLDTEAFF. Looking up the rest from reference TRBV30 and TRBJ1-1 gives the full variable domain: SQTIHQWPATLVQPVGSPLSLECTVEGTSNPNLYWYRQAAGRGLQLLFYSVGIGQISSEVPQNLSASRPQDRQFILSSKKLLLSDSGFYLCAWSPGLDTEAFFGQGTRLTVV.

A note on this clonotype: One end of the junction is discordant with germline, which a read error may explain. This chain connects TRBV18 to TRBJ1-2; D is possibly TRBD1 (6 bases). CDR1 is KGHSH, CDR2 LQKENI, per germline. CDR3 length equals 15 residues. CDR3 sequence: CTSSLGVRDKYGYTF. The DNA for the CDR3 is TGTACCAGCTCACTTGGAGTCAGGGACAAGTATGGCTACACCTTC.

The rearrangement links TRBV27 to TRBJ1-2; 7 bases fit TRBD1. The CDR3 contains 13 residues. The germline V gene encodes CDR1 MNHEY and CDR2 SMNVEV (reference sequence). The V gene end was trimmed by 5 bases and the J gene end by 7 bases; junction bases not matched to a gene: 7. CDR3 residues: CASSHDRVGGYTF. Written as DNA, the CDR3 is TGTGCCAGCAGTCACGACAGGGTTGGTGGCTACACCTTC.

The V call is TRBV5-6, the J call TRBJ2-3; D is ambiguous. The ends were cut back, 0 bases at V and 7 bases at J, with 12 bases in the middle. From germline, CDR1 is SGHDT and CDR2 YYEEEE. The CDR3 runs to 14 residues. The CDR3 DNA follows: TGTGCCAGCAGCTTGGGTACTATCCCCAATACGCAGTATTTT. Residues: CASSLGTIPNTQYF.

The chain carries TRBV11-2 and TRBJ1-4; 10 bases align to TRBD1. V gave up 5 bases and J gave up 11 bases; unmatched junction bases: 8. Germline V lookup: CDR1 SGHAT, CDR2 FQNNGV. The CDR3 spans 14 residues. The CDR3 DNA sequence: TGTGCCAGCAGCCTTCGGACAGGGGGAGGGAAACTGTTTTTT. Translation: CASSLRTGGGKLFF.

This clonotype came up a few times. CDR3 loop: CASSLTGRLRRSGNTIYF. The CDR3 region has the DNA TGTGCCAGCAGCCTCACCGGACGGCTACGCCGCTCTGGAAACACCATATATTTT. The J gene is TRBJ1-3, the V gene TRBV7-2, with no clear D. Trimming removed 5 bases from V and 0 bases from J, with 20 bases in between. This CDR3 is built from 18 residues. The germline V gene encodes CDR1 SGHTA and CDR2 FQGNSA.

The gene calls are TRBV20-1 and TRBJ1-5; tentative D call: TRBD1 (5 bases). CDR1 and CDR2 (germline): DFQATT, SNEGSKA (reference sequence). The V gene lost 4 bases and the J gene lost 2 bases, with 12 bases spanning the gap. The CDR3 runs to 14 residues. DNA of the CDR3: TGCAGTGCTAATAAAGGGGACGGCAATCAGCCCCAGCATTTT. It encodes CSANKGDGNQPQHF.

This chain uses TRBV7-3 with TRBJ2-1, with 9 bases identical to TRBD1. CDR1 and CDR2 from the germline V gene are SGHTA and FQGTGA. The CDR3 is 16 amino acids. The trim removed 4 bases at V and 6 bases at J, leaving 10 bases unmatched. The CDR3 reads CASSSTGGAGFNEQFF. The CDR3 DNA is TGTGCCAGCAGCTCCACAGGGGGCGCGGGGTTCAATGAGCAGTTCTTC.

The V call is TRBV2, the J call TRBJ2-5, with 7 positions matching TRBD2. Losses at the gene ends were 7 bases for V and 5 bases for J; bases not matched to a gene: 10. CDR3 length: 14 residues. In germline, CDR1 is SNHLY, CDR2 FYNNEI. The CDR3 DNA follows: TGTGCCAGCAATTGGTTAGCGGGTCGCGAGACCCAGTACTTC. Translating it yields CASNWLAGRETQYF.

This clonotype has just a few counts. The rearrangement uses TRBV7-9 and TRBJ2-5; TRBD2 matches at 9 bases. The V segment lost 6 bases and the J segment 5 bases; nucleotides outside the gene matches: 10. The CDR3 is 15 amino acids. Germline-derived CDR1 and CDR2 are SEHNR and FQNEAQ (reference sequence). The CDR3 DNA sequence: TGTGCCAGCAGTCCAGGGGGACTAGCAGAGGAGACCCAGTACTTC. This translates into CASSPGGLAEETQYF.

The rearrangement joins TRBV4-1 to TRBJ1-1, with a possible D match to TRBD1 (6 bases). Germline CDR1 MGHRA, CDR2 YSYEKL. V dropped 8 bases and J dropped 4 bases, with 14 bases sitting between them. The CDR3 has 13 amino acids. The DNA of the CDR3 is TGCGCCAGCGCTCGGGGGGCCAGCACTGAAGCTTTCTTT. Protein sequence: CASARGASTEAFF.

This sequence joins TRBV20-1 and TRBJ2-1; 7 nucleotides match TRBD1. Germline V CDR1 and CDR2: DFQATT, SNEGSKA (reference sequence). The V and J ends lost 2 bases and 9 bases, in that order; junction bases with no gene match: 10. This CDR3 is 14 amino acids long. In nucleotides, the CDR3 is TGCAGTGCTAGAAAGGGGGCTTTGGTTAGTGAGCAGTTCTTC. Residues: CSARKGALVSEQFF.

V gene TRBV5-5 combines with J gene TRBJ2-5; TRBD2 matches at 7 bases. Looked up from germline, CDR1 is SGHKS and CDR2 is YYEKEE (reference sequence). V lost 2 bases and J lost 4; bases outside the gene matches: 8. The CDR3 covers 15 residues. CDR3 sequence reads: CASSFEVGGRETQYF. The CDR3 coding sequence is TGTGCCAGCAGCTTTGAGGTCGGGGGGAGAGAGACCCAGTACTTC.

J is TRBJ2-1 and V is TRBV2; D remains unclear. The CDR3 contains 13 residues. The germline V and J ends were trimmed by 6 bases and 2 bases, with 8 bases remaining between them. Germline-derived CDR1 and CDR2 are SNHLY and FYNNEI. DNA for the CDR3: TGTGCCAGCAGGTCGAGGACCTACAATGAGCAGTTCTTC. Its protein is CASRSRTYNEQFF.

This chain links TRBV10-3 with TRBJ1-2; D not certain. This CDR3 is 14 amino acids long. V lost 3 bases and J 6 bases, leaving 14 bases between the germline ends. Germline values: CDR1 ENHRY, CDR2 SYGVKD. DNA of the CDR3: TGTGCCATCAGTGACCCGAGGGATGGTGATGGCTACACCTTC. It encodes CAISDPRDGDGYTF.

This clonotype was detected only a few times. V usage is TRBV6-7 and J usage is TRBJ2-5; 8 bases line up with TRBD1. TRBV6-7 is filed as an ORF, its function uncertain. This CDR3 has 16 amino acids. Trimming took 2 bases from V and 4 from J; bases not matched to a gene: 9. In DNA form, the CDR3 reads TGTGCCAGCAGTTACGCTCAGGCAGGGGGCTTAGAGACCCAGTACTTC. This gives the protein CASSYAQAGGLETQYF.

The table lists this clonotype with a few counts. The chain is built from TRBV7-2 and TRBJ2-7; D tentatively reads TRBD1 or TRBD2 (5 bases each). The CDR3 length is 15 residues. Trimming stripped 1 base from V and 0 bases from J, with 10 bases between. Germline CDR1 is SGHTA and CDR2 is FQGNSA. CDR3 nucleotides: TGTGCCAGCAGCTTAGTAGGGGAGAGCTCCTACGAGCAGTACTTC. Translating gives CASSLVGESSYEQYF.

The chain combines TRBV7-9 with TRBJ1-4; tentative D call: TRBD1 (5 bases). Trimming removed 3 bases at V and 8 bases at J, with 13 bases between. Germline CDR1 and CDR2: SEHNR and FQNEAQ (reference sequence). CDR3 size: 14 residues. The DNA of the CDR3 is TGTGCCAGCAGCTTCGGGAACGGGGGGGAAAAACTGTTTTTT. Its protein is CASSFGNGGEKLFF.

CDR3 in DNA: TGTGCCAGCAGTTTCCCGGGGAACTATGGCTACACCTTC. This encodes CASSFPGNYGYTF. J is TRBJ1-2 and V is TRBV12-3 or TRBV12-4; no clear D. V lost 3 bases and J 2 bases, leaving 7 bases between the germline ends. The CDR3 loop spans 13 amino acids.

The chain couples TRBV6-1 to TRBJ1-3; D gene unclear. There are 13 residues in the CDR3. Germline CDR1 reads MNHNS; CDR2 reads SASEGT. With 6 bases removed from V and 0 bases from J, the gap between germline ends came to 6 bases. CDR3 in DNA: TGTGCCAGCAGGGGAAACTCTGGAAACACCATATATTTT. Amino acids: CASRGNSGNTIYF.

This clonotype turned up a few times. The rearrangement joins TRBV27 to TRBJ2-7, with a possible D match to TRBD1 (5 bases). Trimming pared 5 bases from V and 0 bases from J, leaving 14 bases between. Germline CDR1 reads MNHEY; CDR2 reads SMNVEV (reference sequence). CDR3 size: 15 residues. CDR3 DNA sequence: TGTGCCAGCAGTCCGGCTGGGGCCCCCTCCTACGAGCAGTACTTC. It encodes CASSPAGAPSYEQYF.

By share of the sample, this clonotype is medium-sized. The chain recombines TRBV24-1 with TRBJ2-7; possibly TRBD2 for D (5 bases). CDR3 length: 15 residues. Germline loops: CDR1 KGHDR, CDR2 SFDVKD. Trimming took 8 bases from V and 2 from J, leaving 18 bases between them. CDR3 DNA sequence: TGTGCCACCATAAGAGGACTTTACTGGCCCTACGAGCAGTACTTC. Its translation: CATIRGLYWPYEQYF.

This sequence joins TRBV27 and TRBJ2-5; D might be TRBD1 or TRBD2, each matching 5 bases. Germline V CDR1 and CDR2: MNHEY, SMNVEV (reference sequence). CDR3 size: 15 residues. The ends were cut back, 4 bases at V and 6 bases at J, with 18 bases in the middle. In nucleotides, the CDR3 is TGTGCCAGCAGTTCAGGGACGGGCGGTGGGAAGACCCAGTACTTC. It codes for CASSSGTGGGKTQYF.

The chain uses TRBV11-3 and TRBJ1-1; D ambiguous. V dropped 0 bases and J dropped 4 bases, with 6 bases sitting between them. This CDR3 comprises 13 residues. Germline values: CDR1 SGHNT, CDR2 YENEEA. The DNA for the CDR3 is TGTGCCAGCAGCTTAGAACAGTCCACTGAAGCTTTCTTT. Its protein product is CASSLEQSTEAFF.

By proportion, this clonotype is medium-sized. The chain couples TRBV5-4 to TRBJ2-5, with D hard to call. CDR1 is SGHNT and CDR2 is YYREEE in the germline V gene (reference sequence). The CDR3 runs 14 residues. Trimming took 0 bases from V and 0 from J, leaving 6 bases between them. CDR3 nucleotides: TGTGCCAGCAGCTTGGCGTCCTACCAAGAGACCCAGTACTTC. Translated: CASSLASYQETQYF.

By share, this clonotype counts as medium-sized. The J gene is TRBJ2-1, the V gene TRBV20-1, with D hard to call. The CDR3 runs 12 residues. The germline V gene encodes CDR1 DFQATT and CDR2 SNEGSKA (reference sequence). Trimming took off 4 bases at V and 5 bases at J, with 9 bases between the two ends. Here the CDR3 DNA reads TGCAGTGCTAATGGGCCAAACAATGAGCAGTTCTTC. This sequence encodes CSANGPNNEQFF.